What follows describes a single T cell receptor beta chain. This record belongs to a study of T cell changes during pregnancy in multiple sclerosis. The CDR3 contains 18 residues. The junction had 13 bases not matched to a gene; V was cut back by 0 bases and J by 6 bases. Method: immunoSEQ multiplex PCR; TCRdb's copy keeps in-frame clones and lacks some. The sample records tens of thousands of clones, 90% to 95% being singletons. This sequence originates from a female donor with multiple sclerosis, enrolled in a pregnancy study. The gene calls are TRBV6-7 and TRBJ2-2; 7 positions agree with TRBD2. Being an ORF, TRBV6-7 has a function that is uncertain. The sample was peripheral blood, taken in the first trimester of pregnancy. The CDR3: CASSYSRSLASGPGELFF. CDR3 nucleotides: TGTGCCAGCAGTTACTCGAGAAGTTTGGCTAGCGGACCCGGGGAGCTGTTTTTT.